The 30 T cell receptor beta chains reported below all come from one sample, sequenced in a study of tumor-infiltrating lymphocytes in primary liver carcinoma. The investigators made TCR beta cDNA from approximately 500 ng total RNA, using a constant-region primer. TCR beta libraries came from three nested multiplex PCR rounds using slightly modified ARM-PCR. Investigators reported that the first two PCR rounds, at 10 cycles each, used TRBV1-TRBV30 forward primers with a C-beta reverse primer. TCRdb ran MiXCR on the multiplex PCR reads and lists one entry per CDR3 protein. Of 150,000 to 200,000 distinct CDR3 sequences listed, over 80% are singletons. Co-extraction yielded RNA and DNA from roughly 20-30 mg of unsorted bulk tissue. Material: tumor tissue from primary liver carcinoma. The receptor set was obtained from a middle-aged man with primary liver carcinoma and hepatitis B virus infection.

In regard to this clonotype: A read error may produce the germline difference seen at one junction end. The V gene is TRBV6-5, the J gene TRBJ2-3, with D uncertain. CDR1 and CDR2 (germline): MNHEY, SVGAGI. The CDR3 is made up of 17 amino acids. The DNA for the CDR3 is TGTGACAGCAGCTCAATCACGCTCGGCCCGGTTGGCATGGCGCAATATTTT. Its protein product is CDSSSITLGPVGMAQYF.

This sequence joins TRBV6-6 and TRBJ2-7; D unclear. Looked up from germline, CDR1 is MNHNY and CDR2 is SVGAGI (reference sequence). The CDR3 extends over 15 amino acids. The V end was cut by 8 bases, the J end by 2 bases, with 19 bases between. The CDR3 region has the DNA TGTGCCAGCGGTTTGTCCCAGGTCCCTACCTACGAGCAGTACTTC. Its translation is CASGLSQVPTYEQYF.

The rearrangement uses TRBV11-2 and TRBJ1-2; TRBD1 agrees at 7 bases. CDR3 length: 13 amino acids. The germline V gene has CDR1 SGHAT and CDR2 FQNNGV. The J segment lost 10 bases and the V segment lost 7 bases, leaving 12 bases of the junction unmatched. In DNA, the CDR3 is TGTGCCAGCAACTTTGACAGGGCAGGGTACTACACCTTC. Translating it yields CASNFDRAGYYTF.

As concerns this clonotype: The junction shows a germline mismatch at one end, possibly a read error. The genes are TRBV11-2 and TRBJ1-2; D gene unclear. This CDR3 has 14 residues. Germline assignment: CDR1 SGHAT and CDR2 FQNNGV. CDR3 sequence: CACSLDRAAYGYTF. CDR3 in DNA: TGTGCCTGCAGCTTAGATCGAGCAGCTTATGGCTACACCTTT.

The CDR3 DNA reads TGTGCCAGCAAGGGGGGCACCGTAATAAATCAGCCCCAGCATTTT. Translating gives CASKGGTVINQPQHF. V usage is TRBV12-3 or TRBV12-4 and J usage is TRBJ1-5; perhaps TRBD1 as D (6 bases). V lost 7 bases and J lost 4, with 17 bases in between. The CDR3 runs 15 residues.

Details on this clonotype: Since no conserved phenylalanine or tryptophan closes the CDR3, a read error is the likely cause. It is unclear where the CDR3 begins or ends on the DNA, so no DNA is shown, and the CDR3 is as TCRdb lists it. The V gene is TRBV11-2, the J gene TRBJ2-2. Germline CDR1 and CDR2: SGHAT and FQNNGV. The CDR3 length equals 14 residues, ends included. The CDR3 here is CASSTDSDTGELLL.

On this clonotype: This may be a read error, as it is one base from a much larger clone. The V and J genes are TRBV5-1 and TRBJ1-2; TRBD1 matches 7 bases. Germline CDR1 and CDR2: SGHRS and YFSETQ. The length of the CDR3 is 16 residues. The CDR3 region is CASSLGQGVVFYDYTF. The CDR3 nucleotides are TGCGCCAGCAGCTTGGGACAGGGTGTAGTATTCTATGACTACACCTTC.

On this clonotype itself: Here the CDR3 omits its conserved ending phenylalanine or tryptophan, so a read error is the likely source. The V call is TRBV11-2, the J call TRBJ2-2, with D possibly matching TRBD2 (6 bases). Trimming shortened V by 5 bases and J by 9 bases, and 19 bases separated the two germline ends. The CDR3 extends over 15 amino acids. Per germline, CDR1 SGHAT and CDR2 FQNNGV. The CDR3 reads CASSHARGRTWELFY. In nucleotides, the CDR3 is TGTGCCAGCAGCCATGCCCGGGGGAGGACCTGGGAGCTGTTTTAT.

Comment on this clonotype: Without the conserved terminal phenylalanine or tryptophan, this CDR3 likely stems from a read error. The rearrangement links TRBV14 to TRBJ2-1; D gene unclear. The CDR3 extends over 16 amino acids. In germline, CDR1 is SGHDN, CDR2 FVKESK. In DNA, the CDR3 is TGTGCCAGCAGTGCCGTAGTGGGATGGGTAAACAATGGGCAGTTCATC. This translates into CASSAVVGWVNNGQFI.

This sequence joins TRBV6-1 and TRBJ1-6; D unclear. Germline lookup yields CDR1 MNHNS and CDR2 SASEGT. Trimming cost V 7 bases and J 12 bases, with 22 bases left between them. The CDR3 loop spans 15 amino acids. CDR3 loop: CASMVEQWWFLPLHF. Written as DNA, the CDR3 is TGTGCCAGCATGGTTGAACAGTGGTGGTTTTTACCCCTCCACTTT.

CDR3 bases: TGCGCCAGCAGTCAATCCCCCTCCCCGGCGGACAATGAGCAGTTCTTC. It codes for CASSQSPSPADNEQFF. The chain recombines TRBV4-3 with TRBJ2-1; D call uncertain. CDR1 and CDR2 (germline): LGHNA, YSLEER. Trimming stripped 6 bases from V and 5 bases from J, with 20 bases between. There are 16 residues in the CDR3.

As concerns this clonotype: Since the CDR3 does not end with the conserved phenylalanine or tryptophan, this likely comes from a read error. The CDR3 here is CSVEHGFMQYY. The DNA of the CDR3 is TGCAGCGTTGAGCACGGGTTTATGCAGTATTAT. J is TRBJ2-3 and V is TRBV29-1; D remains ambiguous. The length of the CDR3 is 11 residues. Germline V gives CDR1 SQVTM, CDR2 ANQGSEA. Between the trimmed V and J ends, which lost 3 bases and 11 bases, there was a span of 12 bases.

In regard to this clonotype: Sequence at one end of the junction differs from germline and may be a read error. This chain connects TRBV5-1 to TRBJ2-1; 11 bases line up with TRBD2. CDR1 is SGHRS and CDR2 is YFSETQ in the germline V gene. CDR3 length: 16 amino acids. The CDR3 sequence: CASSVIGTSGGNEQFF. In DNA form, the CDR3 reads TGTGCCAGCAGCGTTATCGGGACTAGCGGCGGGAATGAGCAGTTCTTC.

Regarding this clonotype: Compared with germline, one end of the junction differs, possibly owing to a read error. The chain combines TRBV11-1 with TRBJ2-1; D might be TRBD1 (5 bases). The CDR3 contains 17 residues. Germline CDR1 is SGHAT and CDR2 is FQDESV (reference sequence). The CDR3 reads CASSSNRMSRLFNERFF. The CDR3 nucleotides read TGTGCCAGCAGCTCAAACAGGATGAGCAGGTTATTTAATGAGCGGTTCTTC.

As regards this clonotype: A much more abundant neighbour one base away suggests this may be a read error. The CDR3 nucleotides are TGTGCCAGCAGTTTCGGGACAGGGGTCCAAGAGACCCAGAACTTC. Its translation is CASSFGTGVQETQNF. V is TRBV28 and J is TRBJ2-5; 10 positions match TRBD1. Germline loops: CDR1 MDHEN, CDR2 SYDVKM. This CDR3 is built from 15 residues. The full variable domain, its missing parts supplied by reference TRBV28 and TRBJ2-5, is DVKVTQSSRYLVKRTGEKVFLECVQDMDHENMFWYRQDPGLGLRLIYFSYDVKMKEKGDIPEGYSVSREKKERFSLILESASTNQTSMYLCASSFGTGVQETQNFGPGTRLLVL.

With regard to this clonotype: The missing conserved phenylalanine or tryptophan at the end of this CDR3 makes a read error likely. This chain joins TRBV10-3 and TRBJ2-3; D might be TRBD1 or TRBD2, each matching 6 bases. The CDR3 contains 18 residues. Trimming took 4 bases from V and 1 from J, leaving 21 bases between them. CDR1 ENHRY and CDR2 SYGVKD come from the germline V gene. The CDR3 bases are TGTGCCATCAGTGCATCCTCAATGACTAGGGGGGGCACAGATACGCAGTATTCT. Encoded protein: CAISASSMTRGGTDTQYS.

The chain joins TRBV5-1 to TRBJ2-7; D possibly matches TRBD1 or TRBD2 (5 bases each). Germline V gene data show CDR1 as SGHRS and CDR2 as YFSETQ. The CDR3 runs to 14 residues. The DNA of the CDR3 is TGCGCTACCAGTTTGGGACGGGCACTTTACGAGCAGTACTTC. Amino acid sequence: CATSLGRALYEQYF.

Comment on this clonotype: Sequence at one end of the junction differs from germline and may be a read error. The chain uses TRBV11-2 and TRBJ2-7; tentative D call: TRBD2 (5 bases). This CDR3 region has 12 residues. Germline V gene sequence: CDR1 SGHAT, CDR2 FQNNGV. The CDR3 sequence: CASTPGGYDQYF. CDR3 bases: TGTGCCAGCACTCCCGGAGGCTACGATCAGTATTTC. The variable domain in full, with the rest retrieved from reference TRBV11-2 and TRBJ2-7, is EAGVAQSPRYKIIEKRQSVAFWCNPISGHATLYWYQQILGQGPKLLIQFQNNGVVDDSQLPKDRFSAERLKGVDSTLKIQPAKLEDSAVYLCASTPGGYDQYFGPGTRLTVT.

On this clonotype: An end of the junction does not agree with germline; a read error may underlie this. The V call is TRBV5-5, the J call TRBJ2-2; tentative D call: TRBD2 (6 bases). The CDR3 contains 15 residues. Germline V gives CDR1 SGHKS, CDR2 YYEKEE (reference sequence). This CDR3 is CASSFTGLSTRELFF. The CDR3 DNA sequence: TGTGCCAGCAGCTTTACGGGACTGTCCACCAGGGAGCTCTTTTTT.

In regard to this clonotype: A read error may produce the germline difference seen at one junction end. CDR3 in DNA: TGCTCCAGCAGATCCTGGGACAGGGGAAGGAATTCACCCCTCTACTTT. It is translated as CSSRSWDRGRNSPLYF. The chain employs TRBV4-3 and TRBJ1-6; the match to TRBD1 covers 10 bases. The CDR3 is 16 amino acids. The V gene's germline CDR1 is LGHNA and CDR2 YSLEER.

This clonotype was counted once. This CDR3 fails to terminate in the conserved phenylalanine or tryptophan, so it likely reflects a read error. This chain links TRBV4-2 with TRBJ2-1; TRBD1 agrees at 10 bases. The CDR3 is 16 amino acids. Germline V gene lookup returns CDR1 LGHNA and CDR2 YNFKEQ. CDR3 region: CVSSHAGGQGNNEQFL. The CDR3 DNA sequence: TGTGTCAGCAGCCACGCGGGGGGACAGGGGAACAATGAGCAGTTCTTA.

Concerning this clonotype: Its ends do not fully match the called genes, so a read error is possible. This chain connects TRBV14 to TRBJ2-1; TRBD1 aligns across 9 bases. CDR3 length: 17 residues. The germline CDR1 and CDR2 sequences are SGHDN and FVKESK. The CDR3 region has the DNA TGTACCAGTAGCCAAGAGGGTCAGGGGACAGGGTACAATGAGCAATTCTTC. It yields the protein CTSSQEGQGTGYNEQFF.

For this clonotype: This is likely a read error, given that the CDR3 carries no conserved phenylalanine or tryptophan at its end. DNA of the CDR3: TGTGCCAGCAACCCCTCGGGGACTAACTATGGCTACACCTTA. Translating gives CASNPSGTNYGYTL. This chain links TRBV12-3 or TRBV12-4 with TRBJ1-2, with D uncertain. The germline V and J ends were trimmed by 7 bases and 0 bases, with 12 bases remaining between them. This CDR3 is built from 14 residues.

The chain links TRBV2 to TRBJ1-3; 7 bases fit TRBD1. CDR1 is SNHLY, CDR2 FYNNEI, per germline. The CDR3 length is 14 residues. The CDR3 bases are TGTGCGGGGAGGGGGCGAACCTCTGGAAACACCATATATTTT. It specifies CAGRGRTSGNTIYF.

In regard to this clonotype: Its ends do not fully match the called genes, so a read error is possible. The rearrangement joins TRBV11-3 to TRBJ2-1, with unresolved D. Germline lookup yields CDR1 SGHNT and CDR2 YENEEA. CDR3 length: 12 residues. In DNA form, the CDR3 reads TGTGCCAGCAGCTTAAATGCACATGAGCAGTTTTTC. Translated: CASSLNAHEQFF. Full variable domain (missing parts from reference TRBV11-3 and TRBJ2-1): EAGVVQSPRYKIIEKKQPVAFWCNPISGHNTLYWYLQNLGQGPELLIRYENEEAVDDSQLPKDRFSAERLKGVDSTLKIQPAELGDSAVYLCASSLNAHEQFFGPGTRLTVL.

This clonotype came up once. One end of the junction is discordant with germline, which a read error may explain. The chain links TRBV29-1 to TRBJ2-5; 12 bases are shared with TRBD2. Germline CDR1 SQVTM, CDR2 ANQGSEA. CDR3 size: 17 residues. CDR3 DNA: TGCAGCGTTGTACTAGCGGGAGGCCGCTTCAGCGAAGAGACCCAGCACTTC. This sequence encodes CSVVLAGGRFSEETQHF.

V is TRBV6-5 and J is TRBJ2-7; 14 bases are a match to TRBD2. V lost 4 bases and J lost 5; bases outside the gene matches: 13. Germline V gene data show CDR1 as MNHEY and CDR2 as SVGAGI. This CDR3 is 18 amino acids long. Here the CDR3 reads CASSSLQTMTSGRDEQYF. In nucleotides, the CDR3 is TGTGCCAGCAGTTCACTCCAGACTATGACTAGCGGGAGGGACGAGCAGTACTTC.

This clonotype was counted once. The conserved closing phenylalanine or tryptophan is absent in this CDR3, likely reflecting a read error. The chain carries TRBV5-6 and TRBJ1-1, with 8 bases aligning to TRBD1. Germline CDR1 reads SGHDT; CDR2 reads YYEEEE. This CDR3 has 14 residues. Trimming removed 5 bases from V and 5 bases from J; junction bases left unmatched: 8. CDR3 sequence: CASRARQGRTEAFS. The CDR3 nucleotides are TGTGCCAGCAGGGCACGACAGGGGCGGACTGAAGCTTTCTCT.

This clonotype appeared a few times. Just one base apart from a much larger clone, this may be a read error. The rearrangement joins TRBV5-6 to TRBJ2-5; 11 positions match TRBD2. Unmatched junction bases numbered 7, after V lost 7 bases and J lost 2 bases. This CDR3 contains 15 residues. CDR1 and CDR2 (germline): SGHDT, YYEEEE. The CDR3 sequence: CASGVSGRDQETQYF. CDR3 DNA sequence: TGTGCCAGCGGAGTTAGCGGGAGGGATCAAGAGACCCAGTACTTC.

This clonotype was observed once. At one end the junction does not follow the germline gene, possibly because of a read error. The rearrangement uses TRBV12-3 or TRBV12-4 and TRBJ2-1, with TRBD1 matching 7 bases. The CDR3 sequence is 15 residues long. The CDR3 DNA reads as TGTAATAGCAGGGGGTCGGGACAACCATACAATGAGCGGTTCTTC. It yields the protein CNSRGSGQPYNERFF.